These 27 T cell receptor beta chains were all obtained from the same sample, sequenced in a study of T cell responses to AZD1222 COVID-19 vaccine. Generated by immunoSEQ multiplex PCR, the TCRdb table keeps only in-frame clones and is missing some. The sample includes around 180,000 clones, more than 75% of them seen just once. Specimen: peripheral blood, collected 28 days after the second AZD1222 dose. Receptors originate from an adult who received the AZD1222 COVID-19 vaccine.

The chain is built from TRBV6-5 and TRBJ2-7; 7 nucleotides match TRBD2. After removal of 2 bases from V and 3 bases from J, the junction contained 7 bases not matched to a gene. The CDR3 covers 15 residues. Germline V gene lookup returns CDR1 MNHEY and CDR2 SVGAGI. The CDR3 sequence is CASSYGIAGNYEQYF. The CDR3, as DNA: TGTGCCAGCAGTTACGGAATAGCGGGTAACTACGAGCAGTACTTC.

J is TRBJ1-5 and V is TRBV4-2; a weak D match, TRBD1 (5 bases). The germline V gene has CDR1 LGHNA and CDR2 YNFKEQ. The CDR3 runs to 15 residues. Trimming took 0 bases from V and 7 from J, leaving 13 bases between them. CDR3 bases: TGTGCCAGCAGCCAAGATCCCCAGGGCAGGCAGCCCCAGCATTTT. Amino acid sequence: CASSQDPQGRQPQHF.

The chain is built from TRBV14 and TRBJ2-3, with 8 positions matching TRBD2. Trimming cost V 2 bases and J 6 bases; bases outside gene matches: 7. There are 15 residues in the CDR3. Germline-derived CDR1 and CDR2 are SGHDN and FVKESK. This CDR3 reads CASSQTGGAMDTQYF. CDR3 coding DNA: TGTGCCAGCAGCCAAACGGGAGGGGCCATGGATACGCAGTATTTT.

There are a few counts of this clone. The V call is TRBV7-3, the J call TRBJ1-2; possibly TRBD1 for D (5 bases). V shed 5 bases and J shed 4 bases, with 11 bases lying between them. The CDR3 has 13 residues. CDR1 and CDR2 (germline): SGHTA, FQGTGA. The CDR3 loop is CASSPGIGYGYTF. The CDR3, as DNA: TGTGCCAGCAGCCCAGGGATCGGCTATGGCTACACCTTC.

This chain connects TRBV6-5 to TRBJ1-2, with D possibly TRBD1 on 6 matching bases. V was clipped by 7 bases and J by 7 bases, with 19 bases between them. The CDR3 covers 14 residues. CDR1 and CDR2 from the germline V gene are MNHEY and SVGAGI. For the CDR3, the DNA is TGTGCCAGCACAACACCGGGGGGGGCCGGTGGCTACACCTTC. Its protein is CASTTPGGAGGYTF.

Only a few counts were recorded for this clone. Other DNA sequences in this sample translate to the same CDR3. This chain joins TRBV11-3 and TRBJ2-7; 12 bases are a match to TRBD1. The CDR3 length is 15 residues. The J segment lost 1 base and the V segment lost 5 bases, leaving 3 bases of the junction unmatched. Germline V CDR1 and CDR2: SGHNT, YENEEA. Written as DNA, the CDR3 is TGTGCCAGCAGCCGGGGACAGGGGGCTTCCTACGAGCAGTACTTC. Amino acid sequence: CASSRGQGASYEQYF. Full variable domain (outside the CDR3, taken from reference TRBV11-3 and TRBJ2-7): EAGVVQSPRYKIIEKKQPVAFWCNPISGHNTLYWYLQNLGQGPELLIRYENEEAVDDSQLPKDRFSAERLKGVDSTLKIQPAELGDSAVYLCASSRGQGASYEQYFGPGTRLTVT.

This chain connects TRBV19 to TRBJ1-1; the D is unclear. Per the germline V gene, CDR1 is LNHDA and CDR2 is SQIVND (reference sequence). V lost 4 bases and J 1 base, leaving 7 bases between the germline ends. CDR3 length: 13 residues. DNA of the CDR3: TGTGCCAGTAGTACGAAACGGAACACTGAAGCTTTCTTT. Its protein product is CASSTKRNTEAFF. Full variable domain (rest looked up from reference TRBV19 and TRBJ1-1): DGGITQSPKYLFRKEGQNVTLSCEQNLNHDAMYWYRQDPGQGLRLIYYSQIVNDFQKGDIAEGYSVSREKKESFPLTVTSAQKNPTAFYLCASSTKRNTEAFFGQGTRLTVV.

This clone showed up just once. Additional DNA sequences in this sample encode the identical CDR3. The chain couples TRBV7-9 to TRBJ2-7; TRBD1 agrees at 8 bases. With 5 bases clipped from V and 3 bases from J, the junction kept 6 bases outside the gene matches. Looked up from germline, CDR1 is SEHNR and CDR2 is FQNEAQ (reference sequence). CDR3 length: 14 amino acids. CDR3 DNA: TGTGCCAGCAGCCCCCGGACAGGGAGCTACGAGCAGTACTTC. Its protein is CASSPRTGSYEQYF.

This chain joins TRBV18 and TRBJ2-7; perhaps TRBD1 as D (6 bases). CDR1 is KGHSH and CDR2 is LQKENI in the germline V gene. Trimming took off 5 bases at V and 5 bases at J, with 19 bases between the two ends. The CDR3 runs to 15 residues. CDR3 in amino acids: CASSRNGTPRDEQYF. For the CDR3, the DNA is TGTGCCAGCTCAAGGAACGGGACACCGAGGGACGAGCAGTACTTC.

V gene TRBV15 combines with J gene TRBJ1-5, with D perhaps matching TRBD1 (5 bases). The CDR3 length is 13 residues. Looked up from germline, CDR1 is LNHNV and CDR2 is YYDKDF (reference sequence). Trimming stripped 0 bases from V and 7 bases from J, with 7 bases between. The CDR3, as DNA: TGTGCCACCAGCAGAGATCAGGGACAGCCCCAGCATTTT. This gives the protein CATSRDQGQPQHF. The complete variable domain, with remaining parts taken from reference TRBV15 and TRBJ1-5, reads DAMVIQNPRYQVTQFGKPVTLSCSQTLNHNVMYWYQQKSSQAPKLLFHYYDKDFNNEADTPDNFQSRRPNTSFCFLDIRSPGLGDTAMYLCATSRDQGQPQHFGDGTRLSIL.

The V gene is TRBV5-1, the J gene TRBJ1-5; no clear D. Trimming removed 0 bases at V and 4 bases at J, with 8 bases between. The CDR3 is 14 amino acids. Germline CDR1 is SGHRS and CDR2 is YFSETQ. CDR3 coding DNA: TGCGCCAGCAGCTTGGGTGACGGGAATCAGCCCCAGCATTTT. Translating it yields CASSLGDGNQPQHF.

The chain recombines TRBV20-1 with TRBJ1-1; a weak D match, TRBD1 (6 bases). V lost 3 bases, J lost 4 bases, and 21 bases lay in between. Looked up from germline, CDR1 is DFQATT and CDR2 is SNEGSKA (reference sequence). This CDR3 spans 16 amino acids. CDR3 in amino acids: CSASSGSGGGFTEAFF. The CDR3 DNA reads TGCAGTGCTAGTTCGGGGAGCGGAGGGGGTTTCACTGAAGCTTTCTTT.

This chain's CDR3 is CASSSSSGLTYEQYF. DNA of the CDR3: TGTGCCAGCAGTTCCTCTAGCGGGCTAACCTACGAGCAGTACTTC. This sequence joins TRBV6-2 or TRBV6-3 and TRBJ2-7; 8 bases are shared with TRBD2. The V gene's germline CDR1 is MNHEY and CDR2 SVGEGT. This CDR3 is built from 15 residues. Germline trimming cut 4 bases from V and 2 bases from J; bases unmatched to any gene: 7.

This rearrangement joins TRBV9 to TRBJ2-1, with a possible D match to TRBD2 (6 bases). Germline CDR1 and CDR2: SGDLS and YYNGEE. The length of the CDR3 is 14 residues. V shed 0 bases and J shed 9 bases, with 13 bases lying between them. For the CDR3, the DNA is TGTGCCAGCAGCGTAGAGGACTATCTGACTGAGCAGTTCTTC. Encoded protein: CASSVEDYLTEQFF.

The chain combines TRBV2 with TRBJ1-4; D is undetermined. Per germline, CDR1 SNHLY and CDR2 FYNNEI. The germline V and J ends were trimmed by 1 base and 8 bases, with 11 bases remaining between them. The CDR3 contains 14 residues. This CDR3 is CASSEVAEGEKLFF. The CDR3 nucleotides are TGTGCCAGCAGTGAAGTAGCTGAGGGCGAAAAACTGTTTTTT.

The chain recombines TRBV5-6 with TRBJ2-5, with TRBD2 matching 14 bases. Germline V CDR1 and CDR2: SGHDT, YYEEEE. Trimming took 1 base from V and 5 from J; bases not matched to a gene: 13. The CDR3 has 19 amino acids. The CDR3 loop reads CASSLIGGLAGVGGETQYF. The CDR3 bases are TGTGCCAGCAGCTTGATTGGGGGACTAGCGGGAGTTGGCGGGGAGACCCAGTACTTC.

The J gene is TRBJ2-2, the V gene TRBV7-3, with D hard to call. Germline-derived CDR1 and CDR2 are SGHTA and FQGTGA. The CDR3 extends over 13 amino acids. V lost 2 bases and J 4 bases, leaving 5 bases between the germline ends. For the CDR3, the DNA is TGTGCCAGCAGCTTATCCATCACCGGGGAGCTGTTTTTT. Translated: CASSLSITGELFF.

The V call is TRBV6-2 or TRBV6-3, the J call TRBJ1-1; D is unresolved. The CDR3 is 14 residues long. The germline V gene encodes CDR1 MNHEY and CDR2 SVGEGT. Trimming cost V 2 bases and J 10 bases, with 17 bases left between them. CDR3 sequence (DNA): TGTGCCAGCAGTTACACGGGCCCCTTGTTCGGAGCTTTCTTT. Encoded protein: CASSYTGPLFGAFF.

V and J are TRBV5-4 and TRBJ2-1, with TRBD2 matching over 10 bases. The J segment lost 5 bases and the V segment lost 1 base, leaving 3 bases of the junction unmatched. CDR1 is SGHNT, CDR2 YYREEE, per germline (reference sequence). CDR3 length: 15 amino acids. The CDR3 DNA reads TGTGCCAGCAGCTTGCGGACTAGCGGTAACAATGAGCAGTTCTTC. Its translation: CASSLRTSGNNEQFF.

The rearrangement uses TRBV27 and TRBJ2-2, with 9 bases matching TRBD1. Germline CDR1 is MNHEY and CDR2 is SMNVEV (reference sequence). This CDR3 region has 14 residues. V lost 8 bases and J lost 1; bases outside the gene matches: 2. Here the CDR3 reads CASSGQGNTGELFF. CDR3 sequence (DNA): TGTGCCAGCTCGGGACAGGGGAACACCGGGGAGCTGTTTTTT.

The rearrangement joins TRBV7-9 to TRBJ1-3; weak D call: TRBD1 (5 bases). Germline assignment: CDR1 SEHNR and CDR2 FQNEAQ (reference sequence). Trimming pared 2 bases from V and 2 bases from J, leaving 19 bases between. The CDR3 covers 18 residues. CDR3 DNA sequence: TGTGCCAGCAGCTTATGGGGGAGGTTAAGTTCCGCTGGAAACACCATATATTTT. Translated: CASSLWGRLSSAGNTIYF. The full variable domain, in which reference TRBV7-9 and TRBJ1-3 provide the parts outside the CDR3, is DTGVSQNPRHKITKRGQNVTFRCDPISEHNRLYWYRQTLGQGPEFLTYFQNEAQLEKSRLLSDRFSAERPKGSFSTLEIQRTEQGDSAMYLCASSLWGRLSSAGNTIYFGEGSWLTVV.

The chain combines TRBV7-9 with TRBJ2-1; D might be TRBD1 or TRBD2, each matching 7 bases. CDR3 size: 16 residues. From germline, CDR1 is SEHNR and CDR2 FQNEAQ (reference sequence). V was pared by 7 bases and J by 5 bases, with 21 bases between. The CDR3 bases are TGTGCCAGCACCAGGGGGGGCAGTCTAGCGGACAATGAGCAGTTCTTC. Its protein product is CASTRGGSLADNEQFF.

This clone appeared a few times. V and J are TRBV27 and TRBJ1-6; 9 positions match TRBD1. Looked up from germline, CDR1 is MNHEY and CDR2 is SMNVEV (reference sequence). CDR3 length: 14 residues. Germline trimming cut 5 bases from V and 9 bases from J; bases unmatched to any gene: 5. This CDR3 is CASSKGQGGSPLHF. In nucleotides, the CDR3 is TGTGCCAGCAGTAAGGGACAGGGAGGTTCACCCCTCCACTTT.

V is TRBV24-1 and J is TRBJ1-5, with TRBD1 matching over 8 bases. Germline CDR1 reads KGHDR; CDR2 reads SFDVKD. Trimming took 4 bases from V and 3 from J; bases not matched to a gene: 10. The CDR3 contains 17 residues. The CDR3 loop is CATSDPGQGGNNQPQHF. The CDR3 DNA reads as TGTGCCACCAGTGACCCTGGACAGGGAGGGAACAATCAGCCCCAGCATTTT.

This clone was detected only once. This rearrangement joins TRBV12-5 to TRBJ2-7, with TRBD1 matching over 11 bases. Per germline, CDR1 LGHNT and CDR2 FRNRAP. The CDR3 consists of 17 residues. V dropped 7 bases and J dropped 5; count of bases not matched to a gene: 16. CDR3 DNA sequence: TGTGCTAGTGCCTTGGGGGGCTTCGGACAGGGGGCCGACGAGCAGTACTTC. Protein product: CASALGGFGQGADEQYF.

Turning to this clone: Other DNA sequences in this sample translate to the same CDR3. The chain recombines TRBV4-3 with TRBJ1-1, with unresolved D. The CDR3 length is 13 residues. V lost 0 bases and J 1 base, leaving 3 bases between the germline ends. The germline gives CDR1 LGHNA, CDR2 YSLEER. The CDR3 DNA follows: TGCGCCAGCAGCCAAGATCGGAACACTGAAGCTTTCTTT. Protein product: CASSQDRNTEAFF.

V gene TRBV3-1 (or the pseudogene TRBV3-2) combines with J gene TRBJ1-4, with 9 nucleotides matching TRBD1. V lost 3 bases and J lost 6; bases outside the gene matches: 2. Per the germline V gene, CDR1 is LGHDT and CDR2 is YNNKEL (reference sequence). This CDR3 contains 14 residues. The CDR3 coding sequence is TGTGCCAGCAGCCACGGACAGGGGCATGAAAAACTGTTTTTT. Its translation: CASSHGQGHEKLFF.